The 32 T cell receptor beta chains below come from one sample, sequenced in a study of early T cells in non-severe SARS-CoV-2 infection. From the 5' RACE reads, TCRdb called clonotypes with MiXCR, one entry per CDR3 protein. The sample contains 100,000 to 120,000 distinct CDR3 sequences, roughly an eighth of which appear only once. Material: whole blood. The receptors derive from an adult who was a healthcare worker with PCR-confirmed SARS-CoV-2 infection or an uninfected control (not recorded which).

This clonotype appeared a few times. This chain connects TRBV12-3 or TRBV12-4 to TRBJ2-4; 7 nucleotides align to TRBD2. There are 15 residues in the CDR3. V lost 6 bases to trimming and J lost 1 base; unmatched junction nucleotides: 6. CDR3 sequence (DNA): TGTGCCAGCAGGGGAGGGGAGGGGGCCAAAAACATTCAGTACTTC. This sequence encodes CASRGGEGAKNIQYF.

This clonotype occurred many times. V is TRBV19 and J is TRBJ2-7; D is perhaps TRBD1 (6 bases). In germline, CDR1 is LNHDA, CDR2 SQIVND (reference sequence). The CDR3 runs 14 residues. Trimming shortened V by 9 bases and J by 2 bases, and 17 bases separated the two germline ends. The CDR3 region is CASRPPGVTYEQYF. The CDR3 DNA is TGTGCCAGCAGACCCCCAGGGGTCACCTACGAGCAGTACTTC.

This clonotype turned up a few times. V is TRBV12-5 and J is TRBJ2-3; possibly TRBD2 for D (6 bases). V was trimmed by 6 bases and J by 0 bases, leaving 16 bases between them. This CDR3 is 16 amino acids long. CDR1 is LGHNT, CDR2 FRNRAP, per germline. CDR3 amino acids: CASGSGLRHSTDTQYF. For the CDR3, the DNA is TGTGCTAGTGGCTCGGGACTGCGCCATAGCACAGATACGCAGTATTTT.

V gene TRBV18 combines with J gene TRBJ2-7; TRBD1 matches 11 bases. This CDR3 spans 15 amino acids. The V gene end was trimmed by 6 bases and the J gene end by 8 bases; junction bases not matched to a gene: 12. From germline, CDR1 is KGHSH and CDR2 LQKENI. This CDR3 is CASSLGQGAELKQYF. The CDR3 nucleotides are TGTGCCAGCTCCCTCGGACAGGGGGCAGAATTGAAGCAGTACTTC. Full variable domain (missing parts from reference TRBV18 and TRBJ2-7): NAGVMQNPRHLVRRRGQEARLRCSPMKGHSHVYWYRQLPEEGLKFMVYLQKENIIDESGMPKERFSAEFPKEGPSILRIQQVVRGDSAAYFCASSLGQGAELKQYFGPGTRLTVT.

This clonotype was counted between two and nine times. The chain couples TRBV5-4 to TRBJ2-1; 10 nucleotides match TRBD2. The V segment lost 5 bases and the J segment 4 bases; nucleotides outside the gene matches: 9. The CDR3 spans 16 residues. CDR1 is SGHNT and CDR2 is YYREEE in the germline V gene (reference sequence). CDR3 nucleotides: TGTGCCAGCAGGCGTAACCTAGCGGGGGAATACAATGAGCAGTTCTTC. Translating gives CASRRNLAGEYNEQFF.

In this sample, this clonotype turned up many times. The chain combines TRBV6-2 or TRBV6-3 with TRBJ2-2, with 10 bases that match TRBD1. With 4 bases clipped from V and 5 bases from J, the junction kept 4 bases outside the gene matches. Looked up from germline, CDR1 is MNHEY and CDR2 is SVGEGT. CDR3 size: 15 residues. The CDR3 region is CASSSGQGRTGELFF. CDR3 nucleotide sequence: TGTGCCAGCAGTTCGGGACAGGGGAGAACCGGGGAGCTGTTTTTT.

The V and J genes are TRBV5-1 and TRBJ2-3, with D unclear. V was shortened by 0 bases and J by 5 bases, with 7 bases between the two germline ends. Germline assignment: CDR1 SGHRS and CDR2 YFSETQ. This CDR3 has 13 amino acids. CDR3 sequence: CASSLELLDTQYF. The CDR3 DNA reads TGCGCCAGCAGCTTGGAACTCCTAGATACGCAGTATTTT.

This clonotype has at least ten counts. The rearrangement joins TRBV7-2 to TRBJ1-5, with D unclear. This CDR3 is built from 12 residues. Germline V gene sequence: CDR1 SGHTA, CDR2 FQGNSA. V was shortened by 5 bases and J by 6 bases, with 8 bases between the two germline ends. As DNA, the CDR3 is TGTGCCAGCAGCCCGTCGAGTCAGCCCCAGCATTTT. Translation: CASSPSSQPQHF.

This clonotype was seen a few times. The chain employs TRBV24-1 and TRBJ2-3; possible D gene TRBD2, 5 bases. Trimming cost V 4 bases and J 1 base, with 5 bases left between them. CDR3 length equals 13 residues. Per the germline V gene, CDR1 is KGHDR and CDR2 is SFDVKD. CDR3 DNA: TGTGCCACCAGTGACGGGGGCACAGATACGCAGTATTTT. Protein sequence: CATSDGGTDTQYF.

This clonotype was counted between two and nine times. Here the CDR3 reads CSVAGSRSPGANVLTF. The CDR3 coding sequence is TGCAGCGTTGCAGGATCCCGGTCCCCTGGGGCCAACGTCCTGACTTTC. The chain employs TRBV29-1 and TRBJ2-6; D remains ambiguous. CDR3 length equals 16 residues. From germline, CDR1 is SQVTM and CDR2 ANQGSEA. V was cut by 4 bases and J by 2 bases, with 15 bases left in between.

This clonotype appeared a few times. The chain employs TRBV19 and TRBJ2-7, with TRBD1 matching 9 bases. Germline V lookup: CDR1 LNHDA, CDR2 SQIVND (reference sequence). J lost 1 base, V lost 3 bases, and 1 base had no gene match. The CDR3 consists of 14 residues. For the CDR3, the DNA is TGTGCCAGTAGTATCGGACAGGGGTCCTACGAGCAGTACTTC. It encodes CASSIGQGSYEQYF.

In its sample, this clonotype was seen a few times. The chain's CDR3 is CSVEVREKPYEQYF. As DNA, the CDR3 is TGCAGCGTTGAGGTACGGGAGAAGCCCTACGAGCAGTACTTC. The chain employs TRBV29-1 and TRBJ2-7, with a possible D match to TRBD2 (6 bases). CDR3 size: 14 residues. Trimming shortened V by 3 bases and J by 2 bases, and 14 bases separated the two germline ends. Germline V gene data show CDR1 as SQVTM and CDR2 as ANQGSEA.

This clonotype was seen ten or more times. The chain has TRBV6-5 and TRBJ1-5; TRBD1 is a possible D gene (5 bases). CDR1 MNHEY and CDR2 SVGAGI come from the germline V gene. The CDR3 loop spans 14 amino acids. Deletions cut 9 bases from V and 3 bases from J, with 15 bases between. The CDR3 loop is CASSPTVSNQPQHF. The CDR3, as DNA: TGTGCCAGTTCTCCGACAGTTTCCAATCAGCCCCAGCATTTT.

This chain connects TRBV15 to TRBJ2-7; 9 bases match TRBD1. Trimming at V came to 2 bases and at J to 0 bases, leaving 8 bases not matched to a gene. Germline CDR1 is LNHNV and CDR2 is YYDKDF (reference sequence). The CDR3 totals 17 residues. CDR3 bases: TGTGCCACCAGCAGACCCGGACAGGGGCCTACCTCCTACGAGCAGTACTTC. Its protein product is CATSRPGQGPTSYEQYF.

This clonotype was seen a few times. The chain uses TRBV19 and TRBJ1-2; D is unclear. The CDR3 is made up of 13 amino acids. Trimming removed 4 bases at V and 4 bases at J, with 10 bases between. Germline CDR1 reads LNHDA; CDR2 reads SQIVND (reference sequence). CDR3 sequence reads: CASSTQVGYGYTF. The CDR3 DNA sequence: TGTGCCAGTAGTACCCAGGTGGGCTATGGCTACACCTTC.

V usage is TRBV21-1 and J usage is TRBJ2-7; the table's D call, TRBD1, has no DNA check behind it. TRBV21-1 is an annotated pseudogene. The CDR3 is 14 amino acids. The CDR3 spells CARPTGTKTYEQYF. The CDR3 nucleotides read TGTGCCCGACCCACCGGGACAAAGACCTACGAGCAGTACTTC.

This clonotype was detected ten times or more. The V and J genes are TRBV27 and TRBJ2-5, with a weak D call TRBD2 (7 bases). Trimming pared 4 bases from V and 5 bases from J, leaving 14 bases between. This CDR3 is built from 14 residues. Germline-derived CDR1 and CDR2 are MNHEY and SMNVEV (reference sequence). CDR3 coding DNA: TGTGCCAGCAGTTCCCAGAGGGGGGGGGAGACCCAGTACTTC. Translated, it gives CASSSQRGGETQYF.

The V call is TRBV20-1, the J call TRBJ1-2; possible D gene TRBD1, 6 bases. Trimming took off 3 bases at V and 4 bases at J, with 15 bases between the two ends. CDR1 and CDR2 from the germline V gene are DFQATT and SNEGSKA (reference sequence). The CDR3 spans 14 residues. The chain's CDR3 is CSARGGPVSYGYTF. The CDR3 nucleotides are TGCAGTGCTAGGGGGGGGCCAGTATCCTATGGCTACACCTTC.

This clonotype showed up just a few times. This rearrangement joins TRBV6-2 or TRBV6-3 to TRBJ1-1; D is uncertain. Germline V gene data show CDR1 as MNHEY and CDR2 as SVGEGT. Trimming shortened V by 11 bases and J by 0 bases, and 13 bases separated the two germline ends. This CDR3 is built from 13 residues. The CDR3 DNA is TGTGCCGCAATGCGCCTTATGAACACTGAAGCTTTCTTT. Translated: CAAMRLMNTEAFF.

The table lists this clonotype with many counts. The gene calls are TRBV28 and TRBJ1-2; maybe TRBD1 (5 bases). V lost 10 bases and J 2 bases, leaving 8 bases between the germline ends. The V gene's germline CDR1 is MDHEN and CDR2 SYDVKM. The CDR3 runs 11 residues. CDR3 region: CAIGTNYGYTF. CDR3 DNA sequence: TGTGCCATAGGGACCAACTATGGCTACACCTTC.

This clonotype has more than one count but fewer than ten. The chain is built from TRBV12-5 and TRBJ1-1; D is possibly TRBD1 (5 bases). Per germline, CDR1 LGHNT and CDR2 FRNRAP. The CDR3 loop spans 12 amino acids. The germline V and J ends were trimmed by 7 bases and 10 bases, with 16 bases remaining between them. The CDR3 DNA reads as TGTGCTAGTGTCCGGGACTGGGGTGGAGCTTTCTTT. Translation gives CASVRDWGGAFF.

V usage is TRBV5-5 and J usage is TRBJ1-1, with a weak D call TRBD1 (6 bases). With 0 bases removed from V and 3 bases from J, the gap between germline ends came to 15 bases. The CDR3 is made up of 16 amino acids. Germline CDR1 is SGHKS and CDR2 is YYEKEE (reference sequence). Here the CDR3 reads CASSLVTGQGHTEAFF. The CDR3 coding sequence is TGTGCCAGCAGCTTGGTTACAGGGCAGGGGCACACTGAAGCTTTCTTT. Full variable domain (outside the CDR3, taken from reference TRBV5-5 and TRBJ1-1): DAGVTQSPTHLIKTRGQQVTLRCSPISGHKSVSWYQQVLGQGPQFIFQYYEKEERGRGNFPDRFSARQFPNYSSELNVNALLLGDSALYLCASSLVTGQGHTEAFFGQGTRLTVV.

This clonotype was detected ten times or more. The chain links TRBV19 to TRBJ2-7, with 7 bases matching TRBD1. The germline V gene has CDR1 LNHDA and CDR2 SQIVND (reference sequence). The CDR3 consists of 14 residues. V gave up 5 bases and J gave up 3 bases; unmatched junction bases: 7. CDR3 residues: CASSVFRGYYEQYF. The CDR3 DNA reads as TGTGCCAGTAGTGTGTTCAGGGGGTACTACGAGCAGTACTTC.

This clonotype was counted at least ten times. CDR3 loop: CASSETGGSEKLFF. For the CDR3, the DNA is TGTGCCAGCAGTGAAACGGGGGGTTCGGAAAAACTGTTTTTT. The rearrangement links TRBV6-1 to TRBJ1-4, with D perhaps TRBD1 (5 bases). Germline lookup yields CDR1 MNHNS and CDR2 SASEGT. The CDR3 loop spans 14 amino acids. Trimming pared 2 bases from V and 8 bases from J, leaving 12 bases between.

The V gene is TRBV6-5, the J gene TRBJ1-5; weak D call: TRBD1 (5 bases). Germline assignment: CDR1 MNHEY and CDR2 SVGAGI. Between the trimmed V and J ends, which lost 8 bases and 3 bases, there was a span of 14 bases. The CDR3 covers 14 residues. CDR3 bases: TGTGCCAGCGCCGCAGGGTATTCCAATCAGCCCCAGCATTTT. This translates into CASAAGYSNQPQHF.

This clonotype was observed a handful of times. This chain links TRBV11-2 with TRBJ1-5; D gene unclear. The CDR3 extends over 14 amino acids. Looked up from germline, CDR1 is SGHAT and CDR2 is FQNNGV. V lost 1 base, J lost 9 bases, and 13 bases lay in between. The CDR3: CASSLVDGLRPQHF. The CDR3 bases are TGTGCCAGCAGCTTAGTCGACGGTCTACGGCCCCAGCATTTT.

This clonotype came up a few times. V is TRBV27 and J is TRBJ1-3; D ambiguous. CDR1 is MNHEY, CDR2 SMNVEV, per germline (reference sequence). The CDR3 has 15 amino acids. V lost 4 bases to trimming and J lost 2 bases, with 12 bases between them. The CDR3 DNA reads as TGTGCCAGCAGTTCAGCCCTGACACCTGGAAACACCATATATTTT. Translation gives CASSSALTPGNTIYF.

V gene TRBV5-4 combines with J gene TRBJ2-7; D is possibly TRBD1 (6 bases). Trimming left V 1 base short and J 2 bases short, with 16 bases between. The CDR3 runs to 16 residues. CDR1 SGHNT and CDR2 YYREEE come from the germline V gene (reference sequence). CDR3 in amino acids: CASSLMLGGLAYEQYF. Written as DNA, the CDR3 is TGTGCCAGCAGCTTGATGCTTGGGGGCCTTGCCTACGAGCAGTACTTC. Full variable domain (rest looked up from reference TRBV5-4 and TRBJ2-7): ETGVTQSPTHLIKTRGQQVTLRCSSQSGHNTVSWYQQALGQGPQFIFQYYREEENGRGNFPPRFSGLQFPNYSSELNVNALELDDSALYLCASSLMLGGLAYEQYFGPGTRLTVT.

This clonotype was observed a few times. This chain joins TRBV15 and TRBJ2-4; a weak D match, TRBD1 (6 bases). The CDR3 is 16 residues long. Germline V gene sequence: CDR1 LNHNV, CDR2 YYDKDF (reference sequence). V lost 1 base to trimming and J lost 3 bases, with 13 bases between them. CDR3: CATSRVERGGKNIQYF. CDR3 sequence (DNA): TGTGCCACCAGCAGAGTGGAACGAGGGGGCAAAAACATTCAGTACTTC.

There are a few counts of this clonotype. This chain's CDR3 is CSASPLGSYNEQFF. The CDR3 DNA reads TGCAGTGCTAGTCCTCTGGGGTCTTACAATGAGCAGTTCTTC. The chain has TRBV20-1 and TRBJ2-1; D gene uncertain. Germline V gives CDR1 DFQATT, CDR2 SNEGSKA (reference sequence). This CDR3 is built from 14 residues. V was cut by 3 bases and J by 4 bases, with 13 bases left in between.

The rearrangement links TRBV28 to TRBJ1-5; D ambiguous. Trimming removed 5 bases from V and 11 bases from J, with 19 bases in between. Per the germline V gene, CDR1 is MDHEN and CDR2 is SYDVKM. There are 14 residues in the CDR3. CDR3 DNA sequence: TGTGCCAGCAGTCCCCTCCGGACCCTATGGACCCAGCATTTT. Residues: CASSPLRTLWTQHF.

This clonotype was seen more than once but under ten times. The CDR3 reads CSFSGQRNEQFF. As DNA, the CDR3 is TGCAGCTTCTCGGGTCAAAGGAATGAGCAGTTCTTC. J is TRBJ2-1 and V is TRBV29-1; unclear D gene. The germline V and J ends were trimmed by 8 bases and 7 bases, with 15 bases remaining between them. The length of the CDR3 is 12 residues. Per germline, CDR1 SQVTM and CDR2 ANQGSEA.